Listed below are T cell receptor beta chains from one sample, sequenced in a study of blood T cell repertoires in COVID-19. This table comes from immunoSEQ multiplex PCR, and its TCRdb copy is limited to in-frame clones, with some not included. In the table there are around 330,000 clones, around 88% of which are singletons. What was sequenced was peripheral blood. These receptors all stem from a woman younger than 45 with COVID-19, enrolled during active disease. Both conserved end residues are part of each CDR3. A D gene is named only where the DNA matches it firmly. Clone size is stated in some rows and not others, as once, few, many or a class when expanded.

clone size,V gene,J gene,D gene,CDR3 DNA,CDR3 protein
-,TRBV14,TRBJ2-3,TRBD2,TGTGCCAGCAGCCAAGGTAGCGGGGGACCTAGCACAGATACGCAGTATTTT,CASSQGSGGPSTDTQYF
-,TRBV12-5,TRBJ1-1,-,TGTGCTAGTGGTTTGGAACGGGCGGGCGGTCGAGCTTTCTTT,CASGLERAGGRAFF
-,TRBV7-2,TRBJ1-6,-,TGTGCCAGCAGCTTAGGCAGGGTAGTGAGGAATTCACCCCTCCACTTT,CASSLGRVVRNSPLHF
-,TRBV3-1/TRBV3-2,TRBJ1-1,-,TGTGCCAGCAGCCCGAATACAGGGCCAACTGAAGCTTTCTTT,CASSPNTGPTEAFF
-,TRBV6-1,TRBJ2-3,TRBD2,TGTGCCAGCAGTGAAATCGGCCGGGGGGGCACAGATACGCAGTATTTT,CASSEIGRGGTDTQYF
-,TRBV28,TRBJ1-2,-,TGTGCCAGTACGCCCAGAGGGTACCATGGCTACACCTTC,CASTPRGYHGYTF
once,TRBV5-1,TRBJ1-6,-,TGCGCCAGCAGCCTAACGGGACTTAACTATAATTCACCCCTCCACTTT,CASSLTGLNYNSPLHF
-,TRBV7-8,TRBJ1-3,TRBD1,TGTGCCAGCAGCCGAGGGACAGGGGGTTCCGGAAACACCATATATTTT,CASSRGTGGSGNTIYF
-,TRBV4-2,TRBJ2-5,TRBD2,TGTGCCAGCAGCCAAGATTTAAGGACCCTAGCGGATATCCAAGAGACCCAGTACTTC,CASSQDLRTLADIQETQYF
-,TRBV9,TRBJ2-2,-,TGTGCCAGCAACGGGGGAGCGAACACCGGGGAGCTGTTTTTT,CASNGGANTGELFF
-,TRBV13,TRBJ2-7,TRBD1,TGTGCCAGCAGCTTAGAGGGACAGGGCGACTACGAGCAGTACTTC,CASSLEGQGDYEQYF
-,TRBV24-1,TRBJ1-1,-,TGTGCCACCAGTGACCCCGACTTGAGCGTAGCAGCTTTCTTT,CATSDPDLSVAAFF
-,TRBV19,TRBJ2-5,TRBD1,TGTGCCACCCGAAGAACCGGGACAGAATGGGAGACCCAGTACTTC,CATRRTGTEWETQYF
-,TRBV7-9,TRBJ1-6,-,TGTGCCAGCACCCAAATCAGAGTCCGGGACAAAAATTCACCCCTCCACTTT,CASTQIRVRDKNSPLHF
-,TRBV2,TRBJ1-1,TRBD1,TGTGCCAGCAGTCCAGACAGGGGCGGAAACACTGAAGCTTTCTTT,CASSPDRGGNTEAFF
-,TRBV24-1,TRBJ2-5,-,TGTGCCACCAGTGATTTTCGGGAGACCCAGTACTTC,CATSDFRETQYF
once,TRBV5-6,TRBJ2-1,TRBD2,TGTGCCAGCAGCCGAGCGACTAGCGGCGACAATGAGCAGTTCTTC,CASSRATSGDNEQFF
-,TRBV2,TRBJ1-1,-,TGTGCCAGCACCCCCGGGTCTCAGAACACTGAAGCTTTCTTT,CASTPGSQNTEAFF
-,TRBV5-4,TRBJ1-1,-,TGTGCCAGCAGCTTGAAGGGGATGAACACTGAAGCTTTCTTT,CASSLKGMNTEAFF
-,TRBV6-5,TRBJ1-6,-,TGTGCCAGCAGTTACCCTGGCCGACCCCTCCACTTT,CASSYPGRPLHF
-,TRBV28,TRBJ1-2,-,TGTGCCAGCAGTGCCGGGACATTAGGCTACACCTTC,CASSAGTLGYTF
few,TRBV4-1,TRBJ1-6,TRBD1,TGCGCCAGCAGCCCGGGGACAGGGGTTGGTTCACCCCTCCACTTT,CASSPGTGVGSPLHF
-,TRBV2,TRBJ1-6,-,TGTGCCAGCCGCTTTGCACAGGGAAACTCACCCCTCCACTTT,CASRFAQGNSPLHF
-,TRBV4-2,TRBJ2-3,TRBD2,TGTGCCAGCAGCCAAGACGTCGGCGGGGGGGCCTCCGATAACACAGATACGCAGTATTTT,CASSQDVGGGASDNTDTQYF
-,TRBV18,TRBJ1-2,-,TGTGCCAGCTCACCAGTCCTTCAGGAAGGCTACACCTTC,CASSPVLQEGYTF
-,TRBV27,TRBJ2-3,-,TGTGCCAGCAGCTATAAGGGGTGGCTGGATACGCAGTATTTT,CASSYKGWLDTQYF
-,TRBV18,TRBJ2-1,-,TGTGCCAGCTCACCAACCGGGACAGAGCAGTTCTTC,CASSPTGTEQFF